Below, 10 T cell receptor beta chains from the same sample are listed, as sequenced in a study of immune evolution from preneoplasia to lung adenocarcinoma. Sequencing used immunoSEQ multiplex PCR; TCRdb keeps in-frame clones, though not all of them. In the table there are some 21,000 clones, about 80% of which are singletons. The source material was FFPE invasive lung adenocarcinoma tissue. These receptors came from a person aged 55-75 years with lung adenocarcinoma.

The chain has TRBV29-1 and TRBJ2-7; D tentatively reads TRBD1 or TRBD2 (6 bases each). V lost 1 base and J lost 6, with 13 bases in between. The CDR3 has 13 amino acids. CDR1 and CDR2 (germline): SQVTM, ANQGSEA. CDR3 protein: CSVEASRGGEQYF. CDR3 nucleotide sequence: TGCAGCGTTGAAGCCTCCAGGGGAGGCGAGCAGTACTTC.

This clone was recorded only once. The V call is TRBV18, the J call TRBJ1-5; TRBD1 aligns across 7 bases. J was trimmed by 4 bases and V by 1 base; bases with no gene match: 7. Germline V gene lookup returns CDR1 KGHSH and CDR2 LQKENI. The CDR3 runs 16 residues. CDR3 region: CASSPQSTRGNQPQHF. Written as DNA, the CDR3 is TGTGCCAGCTCACCACAGAGCACCAGGGGGAATCAGCCCCAGCATTTT.

The chain uses TRBV25-1 and TRBJ2-1; D unresolved. In germline, CDR1 is MGHDK, CDR2 SYGVNS. Trimming removed 6 bases from V and 3 bases from J, with 21 bases in between. This CDR3 is 17 amino acids long. CDR3 sequence (DNA): TGTGCCAGCAGCTCCACAGCTGGGCCCTTCCTCTACAATGAGCAGTTCTTC. The encoded protein is CASSSTAGPFLYNEQFF.

V gene TRBV7-9 combines with J gene TRBJ2-1; 8 positions agree with TRBD1. V shed 0 bases, J shed 8 bases, and the junction held 9 bases outside the gene matches. The V gene's germline CDR1 is SEHNR and CDR2 FQNEAQ (reference sequence). CDR3 length: 16 residues. CDR3 nucleotides: TGTGCCAGCAGCTTAGCCATCCGGAGGACAGGGCATGAGCAGTTCTTC. Amino acid sequence: CASSLAIRRTGHEQFF.

The chain recombines TRBV7-9 with TRBJ2-5; possible D gene TRBD1, 6 bases. This CDR3 contains 14 residues. Trimming stripped 8 bases from V and 0 bases from J, with 13 bases between. Germline CDR1 is SEHNR and CDR2 is FQNEAQ (reference sequence). The CDR3 bases are TGTGCCAGCCTGAGAGACAGGTACCAAGAGACCCAGTACTTC. Its translation: CASLRDRYQETQYF.

The rearrangement uses TRBV7-8 and TRBJ2-1; TRBD1 or TRBD2 may be the D gene (5 bases each). Germline CDR1 and CDR2: SGHVS and FQNEAQ. Trimming removed 5 bases at V and 7 bases at J, with 9 bases between. The CDR3 length is 12 residues. The CDR3 DNA sequence: TGTGCCAGCAGCGGTTGGGGGAATGAGCAGTTCTTC. Its translation is CASSGWGNEQFF.

Notes on this clone: One end of the junction fails to match germline, which may point to a read error. The chain is built from TRBV4-2 and TRBJ2-7; 14 bases agree with TRBD2. This CDR3 comprises 16 residues. Germline CDR1 LGHNA, CDR2 YNFKEQ. The CDR3 nucleotides are TGTGCCAGCAGCCACGAGACCGGGACTAGCGGGAGCCACGAGCACTTC. This translates into CASSHETGTSGSHEHF.

This rearrangement joins TRBV16 to TRBJ2-1; D uncertain. This CDR3 has 13 residues. Germline V CDR1 and CDR2: KGHSY, FQNENV. Trimming removed 7 bases at V and 5 bases at J, with 12 bases between. CDR3 sequence (DNA): TGTGCCAGCACCCTCCTCCCGAACAATGAGCAGTTCTTC. Protein: CASTLLPNNEQFF.

The rearrangement uses TRBV7-2 and TRBJ2-3; the D is unclear. CDR1 and CDR2 from the germline V gene are SGHTA and FQGNSA. V was pared by 3 bases and J by 0 bases, with 13 bases between. This CDR3 comprises 16 residues. CDR3 loop: CASSFYRNPSTDTQYF. CDR3 in DNA: TGTGCCAGCAGCTTCTACCGGAACCCTAGCACAGATACGCAGTATTTT. Full variable domain (remainder filled in from reference TRBV7-2 and TRBJ2-3): GAGVSQSPSNKVTEKGKDVELRCDPISGHTALYWYRQSLGQGLEFLIYFQGNSAPDKSGLPSDRFSAERTGGSVSTLTIQRTQQEDSAVYLCASSFYRNPSTDTQYFGPGTRLTVL.

V gene TRBV5-1 combines with J gene TRBJ2-2; weak D call: TRBD2 (6 bases). CDR3 size: 15 residues. With 5 bases removed from V and 1 base from J, the gap between germline ends came to 12 bases. Per the germline V gene, CDR1 is SGHRS and CDR2 is YFSETQ. In DNA, the CDR3 is TGCGCCAGCAGTCGGGTGGAGGGGAACACCGGGGAGCTGTTTTTT. This codes for CASSRVEGNTGELFF. The entire variable domain, with the rest obtained from reference TRBV5-1 and TRBJ2-2, is as follows: KAGVTQTPRYLIKTRGQQVTLSCSPISGHRSVSWYQQTPGQGLQFLFEYFSETQRNKGNFPGRFSGRQFSNSRSEMNVSTLELGDSALYLCASSRVEGNTGELFFGEGSRLTVL.